This is a list of T cell receptor beta chains from one sample in a study of blood T cell repertoires in COVID-19. Produced via immunoSEQ multiplex PCR; TCRdb's table is partial and in-frame only. The sample includes around 190,000 clones, about 84% of them seen just once. The sequencing sample was made of PBMCs or T cells enriched from blood (not recorded which). The receptor source for this set is a man between 40 and 49 years old with acute COVID-19. The CDR3 runs from the conserved cysteine through the conserved F or W. D genes are given only for firm matches. Not every row has a clone size; where given, it reads once, few, many or a size class.

v_call,d_call,clone_size,cdr3_length,j_call,cdr3_nt,cdr3_aa
TRBV6-5,TRBD2,few,15,TRBJ2-7,TGTGCCAGCAGGGAGACAGGGACTAGCGGGACCGAGCAGTACTTC,CASRETGTSGTEQYF
TRBV3-1/TRBV3-2,TRBD1,NA,13,TRBJ1-6,TGTGCCAGCAGCCTAGGGGGCGATTCACCCCTCCACTTT,CASSLGGDSPLHF
TRBV19,NA,NA,16,TRBJ2-1,TGTGCCAGTACCACGGGTGGGGGCCGGTCTAATAATGAGCAGTTCTTC,CASTTGGGRSNNEQFF
TRBV2,TRBD1,NA,14,TRBJ2-1,TGTGCCAGCCTTGCTGGGACAGGGGGGAATGAGCAGTTCTTC,CASLAGTGGNEQFF
TRBV2,TRBD2,few,15,TRBJ2-1,TGTGCCAGCAGGAGATGGCGGGAGGGCCAAGGTGAGCAGTTCTTC,CASRRWREGQGEQFF
TRBV19,NA,NA,16,TRBJ2-1,TGTGCCAGTAGCCACCCCTTACGGGAGCTCTACAATGAGCAGTTCTTC,CASSHPLRELYNEQFF
TRBV7-9,NA,NA,13,TRBJ1-1,TGTGCCAGCAGGGCAGGAGGTGCGACTGAAGCTTTCTTT,CASRAGGATEAFF
TRBV19,NA,NA,14,TRBJ1-5,TGTGCCACCAATGACAGGCGCACCAATCAGCCCCAGCATTTT,CATNDRRTNQPQHF
TRBV2,NA,NA,12,TRBJ2-1,TGTGCCAGCACACTCTCCTACAATGAGCAGTTCTTC,CASTLSYNEQFF
TRBV10-3,NA,NA,14,TRBJ2-7,TGTGCCATCAGTAGCCGGGGTTCCTCCTACGAGCAGTACTTC,CAISSRGSSYEQYF
TRBV3-1/TRBV3-2,TRBD1,NA,14,TRBJ1-2,TGTGCCAGCGGCCGGACAGGGATTGACTATGGCTACACCTTC,CASGRTGIDYGYTF
TRBV21-1,NA,NA,16,TRBJ2-7,TGTGCCAGCAGCCCCCGAGGGCGGGAGGGCCTTGACGAGCAATACTTC,CASSPRGREGLDEQYF
TRBV25-1,TRBD2,NA,15,TRBJ2-4,TGTGCCAGTCAGACAGGCGGGGGGTTGGGAAACATTCAGTACTTC,CASQTGGGLGNIQYF
TRBV11-2,NA,NA,14,TRBJ1-1,TGTGCCAGCAGCCTCGGGGGACTGAACACTGAAGCTTTCTTT,CASSLGGLNTEAFF
TRBV2,TRBD1,NA,18,TRBJ1-1,TGTGCCAGCAGTTTTACCGGGACAGGGGGAACTAGGAACACTGAAGCTTTCTTT,CASSFTGTGGTRNTEAFF
TRBV28,TRBD2,NA,17,TRBJ2-3,TGTGCCAGCAGTTCCAATAGCGGGAAAGTGTTCGCAGATACGCAGTATTTT,CASSSNSGKVFADTQYF
TRBV7-9,TRBD2,once,17,TRBJ2-1,TGTGCCAGCACCGGGACTAGCGGGGCCTACACATACAATGAGCAGTTCTTC,CASTGTSGAYTYNEQFF
TRBV7-9,TRBD2,NA,16,TRBJ2-1,TGTGCCAGCAGCTTCCGGTCTCGGGCGGGAGAGTACGAGCAGTTCTTC,CASSFRSRAGEYEQFF
TRBV28,NA,once,14,TRBJ2-7,TGTGCCACCGTAGGAGGGGGCTCTCCCTACGAGCAGTACTTC,CATVGGGSPYEQYF
TRBV28,NA,NA,15,TRBJ1-2,TGTGCCAGCAGGCCCCCCAGGCATGAGTGGGATGGCTACACCTTC,CASRPPRHEWDGYTF
TRBV19,NA,NA,16,TRBJ2-3,TGTGCCAGTAGTGACCAGGGGAAGGGGGGCACAGATACGCAGTATTTT,CASSDQGKGGTDTQYF
TRBV5-1,NA,NA,16,TRBJ1-3,TGCGCCAGCAGCTCTTCAGGGGATCCCTCTGGAAACACCATATATTTT,CASSSSGDPSGNTIYF
TRBV27,NA,once,14,TRBJ2-7,TGTGCCAGCAGCCCCAAGGGGTATGAGGTCGAGCAGTACTTC,CASSPKGYEVEQYF
TRBV7-2,NA,NA,13,TRBJ2-7,TGTGCCAGCAGCCGGGACTTTTCCTACGAGCAGTACTTC,CASSRDFSYEQYF
TRBV24-1,NA,NA,12,TRBJ2-2,TGTGCCACCGGGACACAGACCGGGGAGCTGTTTTTT,CATGTQTGELFF
TRBV4-3,NA,NA,15,TRBJ1-1,TGCGCCAGCAGCCAAGATCGAGGGTGGGGCACTGAAGCTTTCTTT,CASSQDRGWGTEAFF
TRBV6-1,TRBD1,few,15,TRBJ2-3,TGTGCCAGCAGTGAGGACAGGGGGATGACAGATACGCAGTATTTT,CASSEDRGMTDTQYF
TRBV5-8,TRBD1,NA,16,TRBJ1-1,TGTGCCAGCAGCTTGTCGATGGGACAGAGAAACACTGAAGCTTTCTTT,CASSLSMGQRNTEAFF
TRBV5-1,NA,NA,15,TRBJ2-1,TGCGCCAGCAGCTTGGACGCCCCGGGAGTCGGTGAGCAGTTCTTC,CASSLDAPGVGEQFF